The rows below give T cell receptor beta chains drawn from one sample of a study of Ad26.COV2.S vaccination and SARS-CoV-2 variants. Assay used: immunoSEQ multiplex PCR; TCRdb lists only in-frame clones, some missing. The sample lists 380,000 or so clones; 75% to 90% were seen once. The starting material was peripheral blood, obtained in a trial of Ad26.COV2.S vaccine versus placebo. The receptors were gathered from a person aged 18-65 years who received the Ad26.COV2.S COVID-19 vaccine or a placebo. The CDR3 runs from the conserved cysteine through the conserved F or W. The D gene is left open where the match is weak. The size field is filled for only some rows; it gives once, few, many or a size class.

TGTGCCACCAGTGAGTGGGGGCAGGGGGCTAACACCGGGGAGCTGTTTTTT	CATSEWGQGANTGELFF	once	TRBV24-1	TRBJ2-2	TRBD1
TGTGCCAGCAGTACCTCGACAGCTTATAATTCACCCCTCCACTTT	CASSTSTAYNSPLHF	.	TRBV28	TRBJ1-6	.
TGTGCCAGCAGCGAGCTGGGGAGGTCCGAGCAGTACTTC	CASSELGRSEQYF	.	TRBV9	TRBJ2-7	.
TGTGCCAGCAGCGTAGTCGGAGGAATATCGGACGAGCAGTACTTC	CASSVVGGISDEQYF	.	TRBV9	TRBJ2-7	.
TGTGCCAGCAGTTTTACCCTCTTCCGGGACAGGGGGAATTCACCCCTCCACTTT	CASSFTLFRDRGNSPLHF	.	TRBV28	TRBJ1-6	TRBD1
TGTGCCAGCAGCCTAGACGGCTATGGCTACACCTTC	CASSLDGYGYTF	.	TRBV2	TRBJ1-2	.
TGTGCCAGCAGCGGAAACTCCAGGGGCCGGGGAAGCACAGATACGCAGTATTTT	CASSGNSRGRGSTDTQYF	.	TRBV9	TRBJ2-3	.
TGTGCCAGCAGTTACGCGACAGGGAATAGGGGGGATACGCAGTATTTT	CASSYATGNRGDTQYF	.	TRBV6-5	TRBJ2-3	TRBD1
TGTGCCAGCACCACGGGGGGACAGCAGCATTTT	CASTTGGQQHF	.	TRBV6-6	TRBJ1-5	TRBD1
TGCGCCAGCAGCCAAGGGGCGGGCAGGAACTACGAGCAGTACTTC	CASSQGAGRNYEQYF	.	TRBV4-1	TRBJ2-7	.
TGTGCCAGCAGCTTAGAAGGCAGTGGACGGGCCTCCTACGAGCAGTACTTC	CASSLEGSGRASYEQYF	.	TRBV11-2	TRBJ2-7	.
TGTGCCAGTAGTTCCGGGGAAGCGGGAGCCCCCTACGAGCAGTACTTC	CASSSGEAGAPYEQYF	.	TRBV19	TRBJ2-7	TRBD2
TGTGCCAGCAGTCCACAGGGAGGAAACTACAATGAGCAGTTCTTC	CASSPQGGNYNEQFF	.	TRBV7-7	TRBJ2-1	.
TGTGCCAGTAGTATAGGGGACAGAGAGTTCGGGAATTCACCCCTCCACTTT	CASSIGDREFGNSPLHF	.	TRBV19	TRBJ1-6	TRBD1
TGTGCCAGCAGCTTACAGGGAAAGGGATACGAGCAGTACTTC	CASSLQGKGYEQYF	.	TRBV7-8	TRBJ2-7	.
TGTGCCATCAACGACGGGGTCGGACAGGGGTTTTGGTCACCCCTCCACTTT	CAINDGVGQGFWSPLHF	.	TRBV10-3	TRBJ1-6	TRBD1
TGTGCCAGCAGCCAAGTGGGGACTAGCGGAGAGACCCAGTACTTC	CASSQVGTSGETQYF	.	TRBV3-1/TRBV3-2	TRBJ2-5	TRBD2
TGTGCCAGCAGCGCCCAGGGGGGAAACACAGATACGCAGTATTTT	CASSAQGGNTDTQYF	few	TRBV9	TRBJ2-3	.
TGTGCCAGCAGCTCTCTAGGGCAGGGGGGCGAGACCCAGTACTTC	CASSSLGQGGETQYF	once	TRBV11-3	TRBJ2-5	.
TGTGCCAGTAGTAACGGGGTCACAGATACGCAGTATTTT	CASSNGVTDTQYF	.	TRBV19	TRBJ2-3	.
TGTGCCAGCAGTTATCTCTCCCGGGGGACCGGGGAGCTGTTTTTT	CASSYLSRGTGELFF	.	TRBV6-2/TRBV6-3	TRBJ2-2	.
TGTGCCAGTAGCCTCGCCCACGATCAGCCCCAGCATTTT	CASSLAHDQPQHF	.	TRBV19	TRBJ1-5	.
TGCGCCAGCAGCCAAGAACCTGGAAGCGAGCAGTACTTC	CASSQEPGSEQYF	few	TRBV4-3	TRBJ2-7	.
TGTGCCAGCAGTTTATTGCCCAGGGTACGGGCTTTCTTT	CASSLLPRVRAFF	.	TRBV28	TRBJ1-1	.
TGTGCCACCGGACTCGGGGGAGGGGAAGGGGAGACCCAGTACTTC	CATGLGGGEGETQYF	.	TRBV24-1	TRBJ2-5	TRBD2
TGTGCCAGCCCCGCTCGAAGGGCGTCCAATGAGCAGTTCTTC	CASPARRASNEQFF	.	TRBV7-2	TRBJ2-1	.
TGTGCCAGCACCCAGGTCAGGGGTGATACCGGGGCCAACGTCCTGACTTTC	CASTQVRGDTGANVLTF	.	TRBV28	TRBJ2-6	.
TGTGCCAGCAGCCTTGGGACAGGGTGGGGACCTGAAGCTTTCTTT	CASSLGTGWGPEAFF	.	TRBV3-1/TRBV3-2	TRBJ1-1	TRBD1
TGTGCCAGCAGCTCAGATACACTCTCCTACGAGCAGTACTTC	CASSSDTLSYEQYF	few	TRBV11-2	TRBJ2-7	.
TGCGCCAGCAGCCTCGAGTGGGGGGCAGCCTATGGCTACACCTTC	CASSLEWGAAYGYTF	.	TRBV4-1	TRBJ1-2	.
TGTGCCAGTACGACAGGGATCGGCTACACCTTC	CASTTGIGYTF	.	TRBV19	TRBJ1-2	TRBD1
TGTGCCAGTAGCACTAGCTCTGGGGCCAACGTCCTGACTTTC	CASSTSSGANVLTF	.	TRBV19	TRBJ2-6	.
TGTGCCAGTAGTAAGTCAGGGCGTGGGAACAATCAGCCCCAGCATTTT	CASSKSGRGNNQPQHF	.	TRBV19	TRBJ1-5	.
TGTGCCAGCAGCTTTGCGGTCGGCGCGGGGGGGTTCTACAATGAGCAGTTCTTC	CASSFAVGAGGFYNEQFF	.	TRBV7-9	TRBJ2-1	TRBD2
TGTGCCATCAGCCTTAGCGGGAGCTCCTACAATGAGCAGTTCTTC	CAISLSGSSYNEQFF	.	TRBV10-3	TRBJ2-1	TRBD2